This T cell receptor (beta chain) came from a study of T cell changes during pregnancy in multiple sclerosis. Assay used: immunoSEQ multiplex PCR; TCRdb lists only in-frame clones, some missing. This sample has around 68,000 clones, with roughly 89% found just once. The receptor was derived from a female donor in good health, enrolled as a control in a pregnancy study. Sequencing was performed on peripheral blood, taken in the third trimester of pregnancy.

The CDR3 spells CASSLAEQPQHF. CDR3 coding DNA: TGTGCCAGCAGCTTAGCGGAGCAGCCCCAGCATTTT. The chain uses TRBV7-9 and TRBJ1-5, with D unresolved. From germline, CDR1 is SEHNR and CDR2 FQNEAQ (reference sequence). The CDR3 runs 12 residues. V lost 0 bases and J lost 7, with 4 bases in between.